This T cell receptor (beta chain) is from a study of T cells in Graves' hyperthyroidism and ophthalmopathy (dated by TCRdb to between 2018 and 2020). In the study overall: Peripheral blood samples were taken at initial diagnosis, before any treatment was given. To identify TCR V-J signatures that set the groups apart, the researchers used a discovery cohort of about a hundred patients, made up of roughly 40 with Graves' ophthalmopathy and about 60 with stable Graves' hyperthyroidism. An independent validation cohort of some 18 hyperthyroidism patients and roughly 16 patients who later progressed to ophthalmopathy tested prospective prediction of ophthalmopathy. The approximately 95 discovery patients were divided at random into training and test sets in a 7:3 ratio. In addition, the study compared T-cell repertoires in thyroid tissue and in blood from several Graves' hyperthyroidism patients. After blood sampling, hyperthyroidism patients were treated with methimazole at a starting dose of 30 mg daily, and ophthalmopathy patients were treated with high-dose intravenous methylprednisolone. According to the paper, TCR Vbeta CDR3 sequencing was carried out on more than 120 peripheral blood samples, which came from over 40 ophthalmopathy, approximately 72 hyperthyroidism and roughly 17 progressor patients.

Turning to this clonotype: The antigen it recognizes is unknown. Base-call qualities are not available, and no considerably larger clone is one nucleotide away.

A distance of 12 bases separates the germline ends of V and J, which lose 4 bases and 3 bases respectively. The CDR3 spans 14 residues, from the cysteine through the phenylalanine. CDR3 DNA only is kept here, 42 bases in frame from base 1. Hyperthyroidism patients were newly diagnosed, with disease duration under 2 months, and aged 18 to 65 years. Any patient with an uncontrolled infection, another autoimmune disease, pregnancy or lactation was excluded. Diagnoses were based on clinical symptoms, serum thyroxine and TRAb, thyroid ultrasound and orbital computed tomography. Blood from progressor patients was drawn when they were first diagnosed with hyperthyroidism, before any ophthalmopathy symptoms appeared. PBMCs were separated from 10 ml of fresh peripheral blood using Ficoll-Paque density gradient centrifugation. Progressor patients were first diagnosed with Graves' hyperthyroidism and then developed ophthalmopathy during follow-up. Trizol reagent was used to extract total RNA, and RNA quality was then checked on an Agilent 2100 Bioanalyzer.

The TCR beta CDR3 regions were amplified from the RNA transcripts. The first round of RT-PCR for the TCR CDR3 was performed with the HTBI primer set and the Qiagen OneStep RT-PCR kit. The libraries were constructed in a second round of multiplex PCR and then size-selected and purified. The libraries were sequenced on an Illumina HiSeq2000 using paired-end 100 bp reads. The authors' pipeline ran thus. SOAPnuke was used to process the raw data, throwing out any read that contained adapters or uncalled bases, had a mean Phred below 15, or lacked an exact constant-primer or identifier match. COPE v1.2.5 was used to merge the high-quality paired reads, and each unique nucleotide sequence was defined as a clonotype. MiTCR v1.1 was used to align clonotypes to the IMGT TRBV, TRBD and TRBJ reference segments. Analysis was restricted to V-J combinations with a frequency above 0.0001, which covered roughly 99% of repertoires. The TCS score was defined as the ratio of F50 (clonal expansion) to E x V (chaos), calculated using BLOSUM62-based TCRdist between CDR3 peptides within each V-J. Welch's t-statistics and random forest reduced roughly 500 V-J features to under 15, which were used in a naive Bayes classifier (R e1071). TCRdb applied fastp at Q25 and MiXCR to the public reads, then kept only in-frame beta chains. Each CDR3 protein gets just one entry, which takes the most common genes and DNA from the rows behind it. These V and J calls are TCRdb output, not the study's own analysis. The sample table shows under 200,000 distinct CDR3 sequences, and roughly 9.4% are seen once. About 20% of the sample rests with the top ten.

Study-wide findings and limitations: Ophthalmopathy was separated from stable hyperthyroidism by a 13 V-J signature model, with around 90% sensitivity and around 81% specificity obtained in cross-validation and 80%/75% obtained in testing. In validation, the model predicted progression to ophthalmopathy with 55% to 71% sensitivity and 72% to 85% specificity, a median of approximately 6.5 months before onset. Sample size was not statistically predetermined, and blinding of investigators to group allocation was not performed. Most expanded thyroid clonotypes (frequency above 0.001) were also detected in blood, a finding suggesting that blood repertoires may reflect thyroid immune responses.

This receptor was identified in a woman aged 18-29 years with Graves' hyperthyroidism that later progressed to Graves' ophthalmopathy. The chain couples TRBV12-3 or TRBV12-4 to TRBJ1-1; the best D guess is TRBD1, with 5 bases matching. Input material: blood. The CDR3 in this case is CASSWSGRDTEAFF. In nucleotide form, the sequence is TGTGCCAGCAGTTGGTCAGGGAGGGACACTGAAGCTTTCTTT.